These T cell receptor beta chains were read from a single sample in a study of OX40 agonist ivuxolimab in advanced cancers. The method was immunoSEQ multiplex PCR; TCRdb's version includes in-frame clones alone and lacks a portion of them. The sample has roughly 60,000 clones, 86% seen once; the top ten hold over 2%. Specimen: CD4+ or CD8+ T cells sorted from blood, collected in a trial of the OX40 agonist ivuxolimab. The receptors originated from an adult with an advanced solid tumor such as melanoma, head and neck, liver or kidney cancer. The CDR3 runs from the conserved cysteine through the conserved F or W. A D gene is named only where the DNA matches it firmly. Clone size is stated in some rows and not others, as once, few, many or a class when expanded.

CDR3 protein: CASSQGAGESYNEQFF
CDR3 DNA: TGCGCCAGCAGCCAAGGGGCGGGGGAGTCCTACAATGAGCAGTTCTTC
clone size: NA
D gene: TRBD2
V gene: TRBV4-1
J gene: TRBJ2-1

CDR3 protein: CASSTGTGGATGSPLHF
CDR3 DNA: TGTGCCAGCTCAACTGGGACAGGGGGCGCGACAGGGTCACCCCTCCACTTT
clone size: NA
D gene: TRBD1
V gene: TRBV18
J gene: TRBJ1-6

CDR3 protein: CATSRDPGPTRDTQYF
CDR3 DNA: TGTGCCACCAGCAGAGATCCGGGCCCCACACGAGATACGCAGTATTTT
clone size: NA
D gene: NA
V gene: TRBV15
J gene: TRBJ2-3

CDR3 protein: CAWSVNTDYNEQFF
CDR3 DNA: TGTGCCTGGAGTGTAAACACCGATTACAATGAGCAGTTCTTC
clone size: NA
D gene: NA
V gene: TRBV30
J gene: TRBJ2-1

CDR3 protein: CASSDLWDSEYF
CDR3 DNA: TGTGCCAGCAGTGATTTATGGGACTCGGAGTACTTC
clone size: NA
D gene: NA
V gene: TRBV6-1
J gene: TRBJ2-4

CDR3 protein: CASSISPTRAEGEQFF
CDR3 DNA: TGTGCCAGTAGTATATCCCCGACGCGGGCTGAGGGTGAGCAGTTCTTC
clone size: NA
D gene: NA
V gene: TRBV19
J gene: TRBJ2-1

CDR3 protein: CASSLDSSYNEQFF
CDR3 DNA: TGTGCCAGCAGCCTGGATAGCTCCTACAATGAGCAGTTCTTC
clone size: NA
D gene: NA
V gene: TRBV4-2
J gene: TRBJ2-1

CDR3 protein: CASSPDSGGNTGELFF
CDR3 DNA: TGTGCCAGCAGCCCCGATAGCGGGGGGAACACCGGGGAGCTGTTTTTT
clone size: NA
D gene: TRBD2
V gene: TRBV5-4
J gene: TRBJ2-2

CDR3 protein: CASSYSTGGNQPQHF
CDR3 DNA: TGTGCCAGCAGTTACTCGACAGGGGGCAATCAGCCCCAGCATTTT
clone size: NA
D gene: TRBD1
V gene: TRBV6-5
J gene: TRBJ1-5

CDR3 protein: CASSLVGQSFLSGANVLTF
CDR3 DNA: TGTGCCAGCAGTTTAGTTGGACAGTCATTCCTCTCTGGGGCCAACGTCCTGACTTTC
clone size: NA
D gene: NA
V gene: TRBV28
J gene: TRBJ2-6

CDR3 protein: CASSPPRGATTNEKLFF
CDR3 DNA: TGTGCCAGCAGTCCCCCCCGGGGGGCTACAACTAATGAAAAACTGTTTTTT
clone size: NA
D gene: NA
V gene: TRBV27
J gene: TRBJ1-4

CDR3 protein: CASSPTGAYEQYF
CDR3 DNA: TGCGCCAGCAGTCCCACAGGTGCCTACGAGCAGTACTTC
clone size: NA
D gene: NA
V gene: TRBV5-1
J gene: TRBJ2-7

CDR3 protein: CASSNLTDRGEQYF
CDR3 DNA: TGTGCCAGCAGCAACCTCACGGACAGGGGCGAGCAGTACTTC
clone size: NA
D gene: NA
V gene: TRBV21-1
J gene: TRBJ2-7

CDR3 protein: CASRSTGTGAGYEQYF
CDR3 DNA: TGTGCCAGCAGAAGCACCGGGACAGGGGCGGGCTACGAGCAGTACTTC
clone size: NA
D gene: TRBD1
V gene: TRBV28
J gene: TRBJ2-7

CDR3 protein: CASSLTSNYGYTF
CDR3 DNA: TGCGCCAGCAGCCTGACTAGTAACTATGGCTACACCTTC
clone size: NA
D gene: NA
V gene: TRBV10-2
J gene: TRBJ1-2

CDR3 protein: CASRSPHNTEAFF
CDR3 DNA: TGTGCCAGCAGGTCCCCACATAACACTGAAGCTTTCTTT
clone size: NA
D gene: NA
V gene: TRBV28
J gene: TRBJ1-1

CDR3 protein: CASRGQLREQFF
CDR3 DNA: TGTGCCAGCAGGGGACAGTTACGCGAGCAGTTCTTC
clone size: NA
D gene: TRBD1
V gene: TRBV19
J gene: TRBJ2-1

CDR3 protein: CASSQGRLSGNTIYF
CDR3 DNA: TGTGCCAGCAGCCAAGGCCGACTCTCTGGAAACACCATATATTTT
clone size: NA
D gene: NA
V gene: TRBV4-2
J gene: TRBJ1-3

CDR3 protein: CAWTIAGYGYTF
CDR3 DNA: TGTGCCTGGACTATCGCAGGGTATGGCTACACCTTC
clone size: NA
D gene: NA
V gene: TRBV30
J gene: TRBJ1-2

CDR3 protein: CASRPGGARVETQYF
CDR3 DNA: TGTGCCAGCAGACCAGGGGGCGCGAGAGTAGAGACCCAGTACTTC
clone size: NA
D gene: TRBD1
V gene: TRBV6-5
J gene: TRBJ2-5

CDR3 protein: CASSQDPGLYGYTF
CDR3 DNA: TGCGCCAGCAGCCAAGATCCGGGACTCTATGGCTACACCTTC
clone size: NA
D gene: NA
V gene: TRBV4-1
J gene: TRBJ1-2

CDR3 protein: CASSLFGGSFTDTQYF
CDR3 DNA: TGTGCCAGCAGTTTATTCGGGGGGAGCTTCACAGATACGCAGTATTTT
clone size: NA
D gene: TRBD2
V gene: TRBV27
J gene: TRBJ2-3

CDR3 protein: CASSPSGNTIYF
CDR3 DNA: TGTGCCAGCAGCCCGTCAGGAAACACCATATATTTT
clone size: NA
D gene: NA
V gene: TRBV14
J gene: TRBJ1-3

CDR3 protein: CASSLRTGGPNEQFF
CDR3 DNA: TGTGCCAGCAGCTTGAGGACGGGGGGGCCGAATGAGCAGTTCTTC
clone size: NA
D gene: TRBD2
V gene: TRBV5-8
J gene: TRBJ2-1

CDR3 protein: CASSPGTLGATGELFF
CDR3 DNA: TGTGCCAGCAGCCCGGGGACTTTGGGGGCCACCGGGGAGCTGTTTTTT
clone size: NA
D gene: NA
V gene: TRBV9
J gene: TRBJ2-2

CDR3 protein: CASSLDLGSSYEQYF
CDR3 DNA: TGTGCCAGCAGCTTAGATCTGGGGAGTTCCTACGAGCAGTACTTC
clone size: NA
D gene: NA
V gene: TRBV11-2
J gene: TRBJ2-7

CDR3 protein: CASSTRDISNYGYTF
CDR3 DNA: TGTGCCAGCAGTACAAGGGATATATCTAACTATGGCTACACCTTC
clone size: NA
D gene: NA
V gene: TRBV11-3
J gene: TRBJ1-2

CDR3 protein: CASSPGGLRTEAFF
CDR3 DNA: TGTGCCAGCAGCCCGGGGGGCTTGCGGACTGAAGCTTTCTTT
clone size: once
D gene: NA
V gene: TRBV7-2
J gene: TRBJ1-1

CDR3 protein: CAGRTGRRWGETQYF
CDR3 DNA: TGTGCCGGGCGGACAGGGCGGAGATGGGGGGAGACCCAGTACTTC
clone size: NA
D gene: TRBD1
V gene: TRBV30
J gene: TRBJ2-5

CDR3 protein: CASSVAVYSTDTQYF
CDR3 DNA: TGTGCCAGCAGCGTAGCGGTATATAGCACAGATACGCAGTATTTT
clone size: NA
D gene: NA
V gene: TRBV11-1
J gene: TRBJ2-3

CDR3 protein: CASSLARGEYTQYF
CDR3 DNA: TGCGCCAGCAGCTTGGCCAGGGGGGAGTATACGCAGTATTTT
clone size: NA
D gene: NA
V gene: TRBV5-1
J gene: TRBJ2-3

CDR3 protein: CASSPRGGTGMETQYF
CDR3 DNA: TGTGCCAGTAGCCCCCGGGGGGGGACAGGGATGGAGACCCAGTACTTC
clone size: NA
D gene: NA
V gene: TRBV19
J gene: TRBJ2-5

CDR3 protein: CASSFPRRTSEAFF
CDR3 DNA: TGTGCCAGCAGCTTCCCTAGACGGACCTCCGAAGCTTTCTTT
clone size: NA
D gene: NA
V gene: TRBV7-2
J gene: TRBJ1-1

CDR3 protein: CASSLEPQDTQYF
CDR3 DNA: TGTGCCAGCAGCTTAGAACCACAGGATACGCAGTATTTT
clone size: NA
D gene: NA
V gene: TRBV11-3
J gene: TRBJ2-3

CDR3 protein: CASSPGWERETQYF
CDR3 DNA: TGTGCCAGCTCACCCGGCTGGGAGAGGGAGACCCAGTACTTC
clone size: NA
D gene: NA
V gene: TRBV18
J gene: TRBJ2-5

CDR3 protein: CASSLAKNQRYEQYF
CDR3 DNA: TGTGCCAGCAGCTTAGCCAAGAACCAAAGGTACGAGCAGTACTTC
clone size: NA
D gene: NA
V gene: TRBV7-3
J gene: TRBJ2-7

CDR3 protein: CASSPGQGGDGYTF
CDR3 DNA: TGTGCCAGCTCACCCGGACAGGGGGGCGATGGCTACACCTTC
clone size: NA
D gene: TRBD1
V gene: TRBV18
J gene: TRBJ1-2

CDR3 protein: CAWSREREKLFF
CDR3 DNA: TGTGCCTGGAGTCGGGAAAGGGAAAAACTGTTTTTT
clone size: NA
D gene: NA
V gene: TRBV30
J gene: TRBJ1-4

CDR3 protein: CASSSGTTDTQYF
CDR3 DNA: TGTGCCAGCAGTTCCGGGACCACAGATACGCAGTATTTT
clone size: NA
D gene: NA
V gene: TRBV7-9
J gene: TRBJ2-3

CDR3 protein: CASSNQPQHF
CDR3 DNA: TGTGCCAGCAGTAATCAGCCCCAGCATTTT
clone size: NA
D gene: NA
V gene: TRBV28
J gene: TRBJ1-5

CDR3 protein: CASSIDVPDRNIQYF
CDR3 DNA: TGTGCCAGTAGTATAGATGTCCCCGACAGGAACATTCAGTACTTC
clone size: NA
D gene: NA
V gene: TRBV19
J gene: TRBJ2-4

CDR3 protein: CASSQDWTSGGANIQYF
CDR3 DNA: TGTGCCAGCAGCCAAGATTGGACTAGCGGGGGGGCGAACATTCAGTACTTC
clone size: NA
D gene: TRBD2
V gene: TRBV14
J gene: TRBJ2-4

CDR3 protein: CASSVEPTGELFF
CDR3 DNA: TGTGCCAGCAGCGTAGAACCGACCGGGGAGCTGTTTTTT
clone size: NA
D gene: NA
V gene: TRBV9
J gene: TRBJ2-2

CDR3 protein: CASSQEKAGGRIEQFF
CDR3 DNA: TGCGCCAGCAGCCAAGAAAAAGCGGGGGGGCGAATTGAGCAGTTCTTC
clone size: NA
D gene: TRBD2
V gene: TRBV4-1
J gene: TRBJ2-1

CDR3 protein: CASSPLSGTGHSPLHF
CDR3 DNA: TGTGCCAGCAGCCCCCTCTCGGGGACAGGGCACTCACCCCTCCACTTT
clone size: NA
D gene: TRBD1
V gene: TRBV7-8
J gene: TRBJ1-6

CDR3 protein: CAWSASSGTGGSEQYF
CDR3 DNA: TGTGCCTGGAGTGCCTCCTCCGGGACAGGGGGCTCCGAGCAGTACTTC
clone size: NA
D gene: TRBD1
V gene: TRBV30
J gene: TRBJ2-7

CDR3 protein: CASSRGQNGYAFF
CDR3 DNA: TGTGCCAGCAGTCGGGGACAGAACGGATACGCTTTCTTT
clone size: few
D gene: TRBD1
V gene: TRBV7-9
J gene: TRBJ1-1

CDR3 protein: CASSFTGGHNYGYTF
CDR3 DNA: TGTGCCAGCAGCTTTACGGGGGGCCATAACTATGGCTACACCTTC
clone size: NA
D gene: NA
V gene: TRBV7-2
J gene: TRBJ1-2

CDR3 protein: CASSYSGTGTYEQYF
CDR3 DNA: TGTGCCAGCAGTTACTCGGGGACAGGCACCTACGAGCAGTACTTC
clone size: once
D gene: TRBD1
V gene: TRBV6-5
J gene: TRBJ2-7